This T cell receptor (beta chain) appears in the sequencing data of a study of blood T cell repertoires in COVID-19. Study-level information: The origin of the acute and convalescent COVID-19 samples was the United States, Italy and Spain.

Recovered participants had two consecutive negative NP/OP PCR tests, healthcare professional clearance, or symptom resolution. Produced via immunoSEQ multiplex PCR; TCRdb's table is partial and in-frame only. The data show more than 300,000 clones, with roughly four fifths seen just once and approximately 5.4% held by the top ten. The sample taken for sequencing was PBMCs or T cells enriched from blood (not recorded which). The receptor was isolated from a woman in her forties or fifties who had recovered from COVID-19.

This chain's CDR3 is CASSSTVYGYTF. CDR3 nucleotide sequence: TGTGCCAGCAGTTCGACAGTCTATGGCTACACCTTC. This chain links TRBV6-5 with TRBJ1-2; tentatively, D is TRBD1 (5 bases). This CDR3 spans 12 amino acids. Germline CDR1 and CDR2: MNHEY and SVGAGI. Deletions cut 4 bases from V and 4 bases from J, with 7 bases between.